These 32 T cell receptor beta chains came from one sample sequenced in a study of blood T cells in healthy people across ages. A second about 7 to 11 cycle PCR used barcoded and J-beta primers. TCRdb called the 5' RACE reads again in MiXCR, with one record for every CDR3 protein. The table includes about 1.6 million distinct CDR3 sequences, almost 35% detected once. Sequencing was performed on blood. The source of these receptors is a woman in her twenties or thirties in good health.

The V call is TRBV7-9, the J call TRBJ2-1; the D gene is possibly TRBD2 (6 bases). Germline lookup yields CDR1 SEHNR and CDR2 FQNEAQ (reference sequence). The CDR3 sequence is 15 residues long. The V gene lost 5 bases and the J gene lost 2 bases, with 13 bases spanning the gap. CDR3 in amino acids: CASSAQRATYNEQFF. CDR3 DNA: TGTGCCAGCAGCGCCCAGCGGGCTACCTACAATGAGCAGTTCTTC.

This clonotype was seen many times. The chain recombines TRBV20-1 with TRBJ2-7; TRBD2 matches at 10 bases. Germline-derived CDR1 and CDR2 are DFQATT and SNEGSKA (reference sequence). This CDR3 has 14 residues. J was trimmed by 0 bases and V by 5 bases; bases with no gene match: 4. The CDR3 coding sequence is TGCAGTGCTGGTAGGACTAGCGGCTCCTACGAGCAGTACTTC. The encoded protein is CSAGRTSGSYEQYF.

This clonotype was seen a few times. The chain joins TRBV11-1 to TRBJ2-7; weak D call: TRBD2 (5 bases). The CDR3 covers 14 residues. The germline V gene encodes CDR1 SGHAT and CDR2 FQDESV (reference sequence). Trimming removed 5 bases at V and 2 bases at J, with 13 bases between. CDR3 DNA: TGTGCCAGCAGCCCCCATCCGGGGACCTACGAGCAGTACTTC. The encoded protein is CASSPHPGTYEQYF.

The J gene is TRBJ2-3, the V gene TRBV5-5; no clear D. The CDR3 consists of 16 residues. Trimming left V 5 bases short and J 2 bases short, with 18 bases between. Germline CDR1 is SGHKS and CDR2 is YYEKEE (reference sequence). CDR3 nucleotide sequence: TGTGCCAGCAGTGTGATGCCCCAAAGGGCCACAGATACGCAGTATTTT. It is translated as CASSVMPQRATDTQYF.

The chain links TRBV20-1 to TRBJ2-1; D might be TRBD2 (6 bases). V was trimmed by 5 bases and J by 9 bases, leaving 14 bases between them. CDR1 is DFQATT, CDR2 SNEGSKA, per germline (reference sequence). This CDR3 spans 12 amino acids. The CDR3 region has the DNA TGCAGTGCTTCCCCCGGCGGGACTGAGCAGTTCTTC. Protein sequence: CSASPGGTEQFF.

This clonotype was counted only a few times. The chain couples TRBV20-1 to TRBJ2-7; D gene ambiguous. The length of the CDR3 is 15 residues. Germline-derived CDR1 and CDR2 are DFQATT and SNEGSKA (reference sequence). Trimming removed 6 bases from V and 0 bases from J, with 18 bases in between. The CDR3 here is CSAYRTAISSYEQYF. DNA for the CDR3: TGCAGTGCCTACCGTACAGCTATTAGCTCCTACGAGCAGTACTTC.

In its sample, this clonotype was seen a few times. The rearrangement joins TRBV7-2 to TRBJ1-6, with 9 bases that match TRBD1. The V and J ends lost 5 bases and 6 bases, in that order; junction bases with no gene match: 5. The V gene's germline CDR1 is SGHTA and CDR2 FQGNSA. This CDR3 has 15 residues. CDR3 residues: CASSPQTGGNSPLHF. In DNA, the CDR3 is TGTGCCAGCAGCCCACAGACAGGGGGTAATTCACCCCTCCACTTT.

This clonotype was counted between two and nine times. V is TRBV20-1 and J is TRBJ2-7; D not resolved. V lost 1 base to trimming and J lost 3 bases, with 16 bases between them. Germline V gives CDR1 DFQATT, CDR2 SNEGSKA (reference sequence). The CDR3 consists of 15 residues. The CDR3 spells CSARGISQGHYEQYF. The CDR3 nucleotides are TGCAGTGCTAGAGGGATTAGCCAAGGGCACTACGAGCAGTACTTC.

CDR3 residues: CSARSRTGWTQYF. The CDR3 DNA sequence: TGCAGTGCTAGATCTAGGACAGGGTGGACCCAGTACTTC. The rearrangement joins TRBV20-1 to TRBJ2-7; 8 bases agree with TRBD1. Gene TRBJ2-5 matches the end of the DNA better, so the J call may be wrong. The CDR3 sequence is 13 residues long. CDR1 DFQATT and CDR2 SNEGSKA come from the germline V gene (reference sequence).

This clonotype was detected a few times. The chain recombines TRBV7-9 with TRBJ2-3, with 14 bases that match TRBD2. The CDR3 length is 19 residues. After removal of 0 bases from V and 5 bases from J, the junction contained 10 bases not matched to a gene. Germline V gives CDR1 SEHNR, CDR2 FQNEAQ (reference sequence). This CDR3 reads CASSLAGRTSGRMLDTQYF. The CDR3 nucleotides are TGTGCCAGCAGCTTAGCTGGGCGGACTAGCGGGAGGATGTTAGATACGCAGTATTTT.

This clonotype was picked up a small number of times. The chain uses TRBV20-1 and TRBJ2-7; the match to TRBD2 covers 13 bases. The length of the CDR3 is 18 residues. Germline V lookup: CDR1 DFQATT, CDR2 SNEGSKA (reference sequence). J was trimmed by 3 bases and V by 6 bases; bases with no gene match: 17. CDR3 residues: CSAHSRLAGGPALYEQYF. CDR3 bases: TGCAGTGCCCACTCCCGACTAGCGGGGGGCCCAGCTCTCTACGAGCAGTACTTC.

This clonotype was seen a handful of times. The CDR3 sequence is CASSHRDSYYNEQFF. The CDR3 region has the DNA TGTGCCAGCAGCCACCGGGACTCCTACTACAATGAGCAGTTCTTC. This chain joins TRBV7-6 and TRBJ2-1; perhaps TRBD2 as D (6 bases). Trimming removed 5 bases from V and 3 bases from J, with 14 bases in between. CDR1 is SGHVS and CDR2 is FNYEAQ in the germline V gene. The CDR3 totals 15 residues. Based on the CDR3 plus reference TRBV7-6 and TRBJ2-1, the full variable domain is GAGVSQSPRYKVTKRGQDVALRCDPISGHVSLYWYRQALGQGPEFLTYFNYEAQQDKSGLPNDRFSAERPEGSISTLTIQRTEQRDSAMYRCASSHRDSYYNEQFFGPGTRLTVL.

The genes are TRBV5-1 and TRBJ2-5, with D perhaps TRBD1 (6 bases). Germline V gene lookup returns CDR1 SGHRS and CDR2 YFSETQ. V was trimmed by 1 base and J by 5 bases, leaving 12 bases between them. This CDR3 is built from 14 residues. The CDR3 nucleotides read TGCGCCAGCAGCTTGACAGGGCCTACGGAGACCCAGTACTTC. Translation gives CASSLTGPTETQYF.

This clonotype was picked up a small number of times. The rearrangement links TRBV7-9 to TRBJ2-2; TRBD1 matches 7 bases. Germline V gene sequence: CDR1 SEHNR, CDR2 FQNEAQ (reference sequence). V shed 5 bases, J shed 5 bases, and the junction held 11 bases outside the gene matches. This CDR3 region has 16 residues. CDR3 DNA sequence: TGTGCCAGCAGCCAACCTCGACAGGGCCGGACCGGGGAGCTGTTTTTT. This translates into CASSQPRQGRTGELFF.

This clonotype was seen only a few times. The gene calls are TRBV12-3 or TRBV12-4 and TRBJ1-2; D unresolved. The CDR3 consists of 14 residues. Trimming stripped 7 bases from V and 5 bases from J, with 17 bases between. The CDR3 region is CASIPSGRWYGYTF. CDR3 nucleotide sequence: TGTGCCAGCATCCCATCCGGCAGGTGGTATGGCTACACCTTC.

V is TRBV15 and J is TRBJ1-5; D perhaps matches TRBD1 (6 bases). The CDR3 extends over 15 amino acids. The V and J ends lost 3 bases and 7 bases respectively, with 16 bases between them. Germline V gene sequence: CDR1 LNHNV, CDR2 YYDKDF (reference sequence). The CDR3 DNA is TGTGCCACCAGCAGGGCCAGGGGCACCGGACAGCCCCAGCATTTT. Protein: CATSRARGTGQPQHF. The variable domain in full, completed from reference TRBV15 and TRBJ1-5, reads DAMVIQNPRYQVTQFGKPVTLSCSQTLNHNVMYWYQQKSSQAPKLLFHYYDKDFNNEADTPDNFQSRRPNTSFCFLDIRSPGLGDTAMYLCATSRARGTGQPQHFGDGTRLSIL.

This clonotype was picked up many times. J is TRBJ2-1 and V is TRBV7-2; D perhaps matches TRBD2 (6 bases). With 5 bases removed from V and 2 bases from J, the gap between germline ends came to 13 bases. Germline values: CDR1 SGHTA, CDR2 FQGNSA. The CDR3 extends over 15 amino acids. CDR3 sequence (DNA): TGTGCCAGCAGCCAAATGGGCGGGGCCTACAATGAGCAGTTCTTC. The encoded protein is CASSQMGGAYNEQFF.

The sample holds a few counts of this clonotype. This rearrangement joins TRBV12-3 or TRBV12-4 to TRBJ1-6, with D possibly matching TRBD1 (5 bases). With 6 bases removed from V and 10 bases from J, the gap between germline ends came to 13 bases. The CDR3 contains 13 residues. CDR3 in amino acids: CASSRDSGSPLHF. CDR3 coding DNA: TGTGCCAGCAGCCGTGACAGTGGCTCACCCCTCCACTTT.

The table lists this clonotype with a few counts. The rearrangement joins TRBV2 to TRBJ2-5; D not resolved. V was cut by 0 bases and J by 2 bases, with 10 bases left in between. Germline V gene data show CDR1 as SNHLY and CDR2 as FYNNEI. This CDR3 is built from 15 residues. Here the CDR3 reads CASSEAGPRQETQYF. The CDR3 bases are TGTGCCAGCAGTGAAGCTGGTCCCCGACAAGAGACCCAGTACTTC.

The rearrangement joins TRBV5-4 to TRBJ2-1, with 9 bases aligning to TRBD2. Germline V gene sequence: CDR1 SGHNT, CDR2 YYREEE (reference sequence). V shed 0 bases and J 4 bases; nucleotides not matched to a gene: 8. The CDR3 totals 17 residues. In nucleotides, the CDR3 is TGTGCCAGCAGCTTGGGACCTGAGCGGGGGGTTTACAATGAGCAGTTCTTC. Its translation: CASSLGPERGVYNEQFF.

The sample holds a few counts of this clonotype. The chain employs TRBV20-1 and TRBJ2-3; D not certain. The ends were cut back, 4 bases at V and 2 bases at J, with 13 bases in the middle. The CDR3 is made up of 14 amino acids. CDR1 is DFQATT and CDR2 is SNEGSKA in the germline V gene (reference sequence). The CDR3 DNA reads TGCAGTGCTACCCCGACTTATTCCACAGATACGCAGTATTTT. Encoded protein: CSATPTYSTDTQYF.

V and J are TRBV10-3 and TRBJ1-2; no clear D. The germline V gene has CDR1 ENHRY and CDR2 SYGVKD. The CDR3 extends over 14 amino acids. V dropped 6 bases and J dropped 4 bases, with 15 bases sitting between them. CDR3 sequence reads: CAIRKPDGIYGYTF. As DNA, the CDR3 is TGTGCCATCAGAAAGCCGGACGGAATCTATGGCTACACCTTC.

The J gene is TRBJ2-7, the V gene TRBV3-1; 10 bases match TRBD2. The CDR3 covers 16 residues. CDR1 is LGHDT and CDR2 is YNNKEL in the germline V gene (reference sequence). Trimming took 4 bases from V and 6 from J; bases not matched to a gene: 12. CDR3 sequence (DNA): TGTGCCAGCAGCCCGGGCCTAGCGGGAGCAGCTAGCGAGCAGTACTTC. As protein: CASSPGLAGAASEQYF.

V usage is TRBV7-3 and J usage is TRBJ1-1, with D maybe TRBD1 (5 bases). The CDR3 covers 15 residues. CDR1 and CDR2 (germline): SGHTA, FQGTGA. Trimming left V 5 bases short and J 5 bases short, with 18 bases between. CDR3 protein: CASSTGQGWSTEAFF. DNA for the CDR3: TGTGCCAGCAGCACAGGTCAGGGTTGGAGTACTGAAGCTTTCTTT.

CDR3 loop: CSFTPPQGALAEAFF. CDR3 nucleotide sequence: TGCAGCTTCACTCCCCCCCAGGGGGCGTTGGCTGAAGCTTTCTTT. This chain connects TRBV29-1 to TRBJ1-1; 8 positions agree with TRBD1. The length of the CDR3 is 15 residues. The V and J ends lost 8 bases and 6 bases, in that order; junction bases with no gene match: 17. CDR1 is SQVTM, CDR2 ANQGSEA, per germline.

CDR3 loop: CASSQAPPRTGRNEQFF. As DNA, the CDR3 is TGCGCCAGCAGCCAAGCCCCTCCCCGGACAGGGAGAAATGAGCAGTTCTTC. This sequence joins TRBV4-1 and TRBJ2-1, with 8 positions matching TRBD1. CDR1 MGHRA and CDR2 YSYEKL come from the germline V gene. This CDR3 spans 17 amino acids. With V trimmed by 1 base and J by 7 bases, 12 bases remained unmatched.

This clonotype was counted between two and nine times. The gene calls are TRBV6-2 or TRBV6-3 and TRBJ1-1, with D unresolved. The CDR3 consists of 13 residues. Germline CDR1 and CDR2: MNHEY and SVGEGT. Trimming shortened V by 2 bases and J by 0 bases, and 4 bases separated the two germline ends. Here the CDR3 reads CASSYQLNTEAFF. Here the CDR3 DNA reads TGTGCCAGCAGTTACCAGCTGAACACTGAAGCTTTCTTT.

In this sample, this clonotype turned up a few times. V gene TRBV30 combines with J gene TRBJ2-3; no reliable D call. The CDR3 spans 13 residues. Germline loops: CDR1 GTSNPN, CDR2 SVGIG (reference sequence). Deletions cut 3 bases from V and 5 bases from J, with 12 bases between. The CDR3 region has the DNA TGTGCCTGGAGCACCAATCTCGTAGATACGCAGTATTTT. Its protein product is CAWSTNLVDTQYF.

V usage is TRBV5-6 and J usage is TRBJ2-3; D not resolved. V was clipped by 5 bases and J by 3 bases, with 10 bases between them. This CDR3 contains 13 residues. Looked up from germline, CDR1 is SGHDT and CDR2 is YYEEEE. The CDR3 sequence: CASSMLATDTQYF. The CDR3 DNA reads as TGTGCCAGCAGTATGTTAGCAACAGATACGCAGTATTTT.

V is TRBV14 and J is TRBJ2-4; perhaps TRBD2 as D (5 bases). The J call may be in error: the DNA end matches TRBJ2-7 better. This CDR3 is 15 amino acids long. Germline V gene data show CDR1 as SGHDN and CDR2 as FVKESK. The CDR3 DNA is TGTGCCAGCAGCCAAGAGCGGACTTGGGCGTACGAGCAGTACTTC. This gives the protein CASSQERTWAYEQYF.

In this sample, this clonotype turned up many times. This rearrangement joins TRBV6-2 or TRBV6-3 to TRBJ2-6, with D unresolved. The CDR3 is made up of 10 amino acids. Germline loops: CDR1 MNHEY, CDR2 SVGEGT. The V end was cut by 11 bases, the J end by 4 bases, with 3 bases between. In DNA, the CDR3 is TGTGCCGTCGGGGCCAACGTCCTGACTTTC. This translates into CAVGANVLTF.

This chain joins TRBV6-1 and TRBJ1-5, with D unresolved. Trimming removed 0 bases from V and 6 bases from J, with 12 bases in between. Germline CDR1 and CDR2: MNHNS and SASEGT. The CDR3 runs to 15 residues. The CDR3 DNA sequence: TGTGCCAGCAGTGAAGCTCAGGTGGGCACTCAGCCCCAGCATTTT. Its translation is CASSEAQVGTQPQHF.